A selection of T cell receptor beta chains follows, all from one sample in a study of blood T cells in healthy people across ages. TCRdb recomputed calls from the 5' RACE reads with MiXCR, one row per CDR3 protein. The table has hundreds of thousands of distinct CDR3 sequences, over 20% seen once. Sequencing was done on a sample of blood. Receptors were obtained from a man aged 70-80 years in good health. CDR3s include the opening cysteine and the closing phenylalanine or tryptophan. D genes are given only for firm matches. Not every row has a clone size; where given, it reads once, few, many or a size class.

clone size,D gene,V gene,J gene,CDR3 DNA,CDR3 protein
few,NA,TRBV12-5,TRBJ2-7,TGTGCTAGTGGTTTGGGGGACCTGGTCGAGCAGTACTTC,CASGLGDLVEQYF
NA,NA,TRBV28,TRBJ1-4,TGTGCCAGCAGGGAGGGGTATAATGAAAAACTGTTTTTT,CASREGYNEKLFF
NA,NA,TRBV16,TRBJ2-7,TGTGCCAGCGGCCAAGCCCGGGACGGCACCTACGAGCAGTACTTC,CASGQARDGTYEQYF
NA,TRBD2,TRBV20-1,TRBJ2-7,TGCAGTGCCTTGCCGGGACTAAATTCCGAGCAGTACTTC,CSALPGLNSEQYF
NA,TRBD1,TRBV11-2,TRBJ1-1,TGTGCCAGCAGCCGGACAGGGTTTGAAGCTTTCTTT,CASSRTGFEAFF
NA,TRBD2,TRBV6-2/TRBV6-3,TRBJ2-4,TGTGCCAGCAGTTCTCCCGGGACTACTGCCAAAAACATTCAGTACTTC,CASSSPGTTAKNIQYF
few,NA,TRBV12-3/TRBV12-4,TRBJ1-2,TGTGCCAGCAGTTTCGGTTACTACTATGGCTACACCTTC,CASSFGYYYGYTF
NA,TRBD2,TRBV6-2/TRBV6-3,TRBJ2-5,TGTGCCAGCAGTCCACTTAGCGGGAGGTATGAGACCCAGTACTTC,CASSPLSGRYETQYF
few,NA,TRBV5-1,TRBJ2-7,TGCGCCAGCAGCGGGGATGGGACCGCTTCTCCCGAGCAGTACTTC,CASSGDGTASPEQYF
many,TRBD1,TRBV6-5,TRBJ2-1,TGTGCCAGCAGTTACGCAGGGGGTTATGAGCAGTTCTTC,CASSYAGGYEQFF
few,NA,TRBV20-1,TRBJ2-7,TGCAGTGCTAGAGCCGGGGCCTCCTACGAGCAGTACTTC,CSARAGASYEQYF
few,TRBD2,TRBV12-5,TRBJ2-1,TGTGCTAGTGGTTTGGCAACTAGCGGGAGCTCCTACAATGAGCAGTTCTTC,CASGLATSGSSYNEQFF
few,NA,TRBV3-1,TRBJ1-5,TGTGCCAGCAGCCAAGATCAAAGAGGTCAGCCCCAGCATTTT,CASSQDQRGQPQHF
few,NA,TRBV10-2,TRBJ2-3,TGCGCCAGCCAACAGGGTGCGAAAGATATGCAGTATTTT,CASQQGAKDMQYF
NA,TRBD2,TRBV7-2,TRBJ2-3,TGTGCCAGCACGACGCTAGCGGGGCCTACGCAGTATTTT,CASTTLAGPTQYF
NA,NA,TRBV27,TRBJ1-1,TGTGCCAGCAGACTGGGGGCCGGAAGGACTGAAGCTTTCTTT,CASRLGAGRTEAFF
NA,TRBD1,TRBV27,TRBJ1-2,TGTGCCAGCAGTTTATCGAGACAGGGCATGTATGGCTACACCTTC,CASSLSRQGMYGYTF
NA,NA,TRBV18,TRBJ2-5,TGTGCCAGCTCACCACCGTTCGGGGGGCGAGAGGAGACCCAGTACTTC,CASSPPFGGREETQYF